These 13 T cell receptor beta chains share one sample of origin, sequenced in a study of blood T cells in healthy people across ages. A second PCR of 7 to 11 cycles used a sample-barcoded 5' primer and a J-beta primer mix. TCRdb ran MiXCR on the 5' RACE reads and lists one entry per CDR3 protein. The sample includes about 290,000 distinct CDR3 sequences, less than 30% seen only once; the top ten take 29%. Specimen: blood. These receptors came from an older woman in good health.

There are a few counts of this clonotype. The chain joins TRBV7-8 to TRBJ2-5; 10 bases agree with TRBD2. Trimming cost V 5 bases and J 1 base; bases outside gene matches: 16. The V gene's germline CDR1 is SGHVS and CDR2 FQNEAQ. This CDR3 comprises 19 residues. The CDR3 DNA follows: TGTGCCAGCAGCGACGGACTAGCGGTATCATTAGGGGGCCAAGAGACCCAGTACTTC. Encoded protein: CASSDGLAVSLGGQETQYF.

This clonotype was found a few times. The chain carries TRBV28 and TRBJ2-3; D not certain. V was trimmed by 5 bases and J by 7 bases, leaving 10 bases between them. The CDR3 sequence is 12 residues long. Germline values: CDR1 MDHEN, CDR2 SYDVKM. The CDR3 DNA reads TGTGCCAGCAGTGTAATACGGAATACGCAGTATTTT. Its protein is CASSVIRNTQYF.

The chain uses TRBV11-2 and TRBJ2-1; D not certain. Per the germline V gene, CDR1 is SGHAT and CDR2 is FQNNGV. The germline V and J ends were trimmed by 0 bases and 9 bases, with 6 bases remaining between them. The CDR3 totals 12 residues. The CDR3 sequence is CASSLDLGEQFF. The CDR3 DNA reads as TGTGCCAGCAGCTTAGATTTGGGTGAGCAGTTCTTC.

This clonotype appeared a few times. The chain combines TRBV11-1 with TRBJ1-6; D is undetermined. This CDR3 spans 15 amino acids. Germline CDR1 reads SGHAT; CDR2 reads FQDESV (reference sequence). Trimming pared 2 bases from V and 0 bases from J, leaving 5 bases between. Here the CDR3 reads CASSLTDSYNSPLHF. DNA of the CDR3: TGTGCCAGCAGCTTAACGGACTCCTATAATTCACCCCTCCACTTT.

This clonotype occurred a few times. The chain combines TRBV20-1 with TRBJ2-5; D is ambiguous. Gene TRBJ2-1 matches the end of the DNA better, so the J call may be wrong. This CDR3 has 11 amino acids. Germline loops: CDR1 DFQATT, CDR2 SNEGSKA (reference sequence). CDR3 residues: CSAGPGNEQFF. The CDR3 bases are TGCAGTGCTGGACCCGGCAATGAGCAGTTCTTC.

The CDR3 loop is CASRRLTGINYGYTF. The CDR3 DNA follows: TGTGCCAGCAGGCGGCTGACAGGGATTAACTATGGCTACACCTTC. The chain joins TRBV5-6 to TRBJ1-2; 7 bases map to TRBD1. Unmatched junction bases numbered 8, after V lost 5 bases and J lost 1 base. CDR1 SGHDT and CDR2 YYEEEE come from the germline V gene. There are 15 residues in the CDR3.

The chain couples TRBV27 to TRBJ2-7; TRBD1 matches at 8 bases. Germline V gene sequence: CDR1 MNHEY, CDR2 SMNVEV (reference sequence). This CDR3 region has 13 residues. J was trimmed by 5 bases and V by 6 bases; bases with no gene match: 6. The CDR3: CASSFRGLNEQYF. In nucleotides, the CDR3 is TGTGCCAGCAGCTTCAGGGGGCTGAACGAGCAGTACTTC.

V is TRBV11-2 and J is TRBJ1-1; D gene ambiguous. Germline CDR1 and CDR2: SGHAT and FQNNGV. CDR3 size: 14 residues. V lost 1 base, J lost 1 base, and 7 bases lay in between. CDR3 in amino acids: CASSLGPENTEAFF. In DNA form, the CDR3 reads TGTGCCAGCAGCTTAGGGCCGGAGAACACTGAAGCTTTCTTT.

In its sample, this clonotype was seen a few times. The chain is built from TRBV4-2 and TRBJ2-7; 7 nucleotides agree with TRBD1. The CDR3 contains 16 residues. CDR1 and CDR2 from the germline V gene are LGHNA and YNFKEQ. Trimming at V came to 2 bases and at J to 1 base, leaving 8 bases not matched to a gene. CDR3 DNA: TGTGCCAGCAGCCAAAGGCCCTGGGACAGTTCCTACGAGCAGTACTTC. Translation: CASSQRPWDSSYEQYF.

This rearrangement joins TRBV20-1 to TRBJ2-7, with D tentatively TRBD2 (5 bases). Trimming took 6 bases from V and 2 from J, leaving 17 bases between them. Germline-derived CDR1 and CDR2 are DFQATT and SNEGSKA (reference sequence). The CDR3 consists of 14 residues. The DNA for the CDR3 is TGCAGTGCACGAGGGAAGGGTAGCGCCTACGAGCAGTACTTC. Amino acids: CSARGKGSAYEQYF.

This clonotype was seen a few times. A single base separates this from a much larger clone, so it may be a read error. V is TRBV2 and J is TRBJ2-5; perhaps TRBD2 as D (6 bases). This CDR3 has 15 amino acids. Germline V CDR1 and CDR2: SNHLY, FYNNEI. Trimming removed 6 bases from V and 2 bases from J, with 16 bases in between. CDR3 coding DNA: TGTGCCAGCAGCCCCGCACGGGGGAGACAAGAGACCCAGTACTTC. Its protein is CASSPARGRQETQYF.

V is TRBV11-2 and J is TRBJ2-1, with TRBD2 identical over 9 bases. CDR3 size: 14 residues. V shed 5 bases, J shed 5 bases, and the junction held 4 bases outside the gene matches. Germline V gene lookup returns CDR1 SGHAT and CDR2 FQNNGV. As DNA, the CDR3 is TGTGCCAGCAGCCCTCTAGCGGGACACAATGAGCAGTTCTTC. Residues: CASSPLAGHNEQFF.

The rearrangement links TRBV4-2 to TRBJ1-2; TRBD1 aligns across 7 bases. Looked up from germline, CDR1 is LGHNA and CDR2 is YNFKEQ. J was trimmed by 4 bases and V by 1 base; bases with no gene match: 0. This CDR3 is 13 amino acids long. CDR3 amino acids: CASSQGDSYGYTF. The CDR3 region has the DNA TGTGCCAGCAGCCAAGGGGACAGCTATGGCTACACCTTC.